The source of this TCR beta chain is a study of blood T cell repertoires in COVID-19. Study at large: Specimens from acute and convalescent COVID-19 originated in the United States, Italy and Spain. In each case, the material was cDNA or gDNA derived from T cells, B-cell-depleted T cells, or PBMCs.

As originally analysed: From reference gene primer amplification, estimates of nucleated cell counts were derived. Data came from immunoSEQ multiplex PCR; TCRdb stores just in-frame clones and leaves some out. The V and J calls and the clone size are those of that table, but D and trimming were determined from the DNA. The data show 250,000 or so clones, with approximately 81% seen just once and approximately 6.6% held by the top ten. Cohort placement rested on clinical history that participants reported themselves. This clone was found once. CDR1 LNHDA and CDR2 SQIVND come from the germline V gene (reference sequence). The CDR3 totals 13 residues. With 1 base removed from V and 5 bases from J, the gap between germline ends came to 5 bases.

The sequencing sample was made of PBMCs or T cells enriched from blood (not recorded which). The origin of this receptor is a woman aged 50 to 60 who had been exposed to COVID-19. This chain uses TRBV19 with TRBJ1-4; D gene uncertain. CDR3 protein: CASSIVLNEKLFF. Written as DNA, the CDR3 is TGTGCCAGTAGTATAGTCCTGAATGAAAAACTGTTTTTT.